This passage covers 5 T cell receptor beta chains from one sample sequenced in a study of T-cell memory formation after mild COVID-19. TCRdb recomputed calls from the 5' RACE reads with MiXCR, one row per CDR3 protein. This sample has 250,000 to 300,000 distinct CDR3 sequences, with roughly 16% found just once. The sequenced sample consisted of PBMCs or a T cell subset sorted from them (not recorded which). These receptors originate from a man between 18 and 35 years old who had mild COVID-19 (a few samples of this study predate the infection). Cell type and time point are not known.

This clonotype has just a few counts. This sequence joins TRBV6-2 or TRBV6-3 and TRBJ2-2; unclear D gene. Germline assignment: CDR1 MNHEY and CDR2 SVGEGT. The V end lost 7 bases, the J end lost 6 bases, and 15 bases lay between the germline ends. The CDR3 consists of 14 residues. CDR3 in DNA: TGTGCCAGCACGGCTGCAGGTTCGGCCGGGGAGCTGTTTTTT. This sequence encodes CASTAAGSAGELFF.

The chain links TRBV5-1 to TRBJ2-7, with a possible D match to TRBD1 (6 bases). Trimming stripped 0 bases from V and 7 bases from J, with 11 bases between. The length of the CDR3 is 13 residues. Germline loops: CDR1 SGHRS, CDR2 YFSETQ. In DNA form, the CDR3 reads TGCGCCAGCAGCTTGGATGTAGGGGGAGAGCAGTACTTC. The encoded protein is CASSLDVGGEQYF.

The chain recombines TRBV5-1 with TRBJ2-3, with a weak D call TRBD1 (5 bases). Trimming took 1 base from V and 3 from J, leaving 12 bases between them. CDR1 and CDR2 (germline): SGHRS, YFSETQ. The CDR3 runs 15 residues. Written as DNA, the CDR3 is TGCGCCAGCAGCTTGATGGGGCACGGGACAGATACGCAGTATTTT. Its translation is CASSLMGHGTDTQYF.

The chain combines TRBV7-2 with TRBJ1-2; tentatively, D is TRBD1 (6 bases). The V gene's germline CDR1 is SGHTA and CDR2 FQGNSA. CDR3 length: 14 residues. Trimming cost V 2 bases and J 6 bases, with 13 bases left between them. CDR3 region: CASSLYRVVHGYTF. CDR3 DNA: TGTGCCAGCAGCTTATACAGGGTTGTTCATGGCTACACCTTC.

The rearrangement links TRBV7-8 to TRBJ1-2; D unresolved. Per the germline V gene, CDR1 is SGHVS and CDR2 is FQNEAQ. The CDR3 totals 12 residues. Trimming took 5 bases from V and 6 from J, leaving 10 bases between them. For the CDR3, the DNA is TGTGCCAGCAGCGGGAGGGCGGATGGCTACACCTTC. Its translation: CASSGRADGYTF.